A single sample gave rise to the 17 T cell receptor beta chains below, sequenced in a study of cytomegalovirus exposure and HLA in healthy donors. Use of 60 Vbeta and 13 Jbeta primers characterized the PCR. Generated by immunoSEQ multiplex PCR, the TCRdb table keeps only in-frame clones and is missing some. Of about 140,000 clones listed, over 70% were seen once; the top ten hold around 1%. The sample taken for sequencing was PBMCs. Receptor source: a man between 18 and 35 years old in good health and CMV-seronegative.

The rearrangement links TRBV6-1 to TRBJ2-5; possibly TRBD1 for D (7 bases). TRBJ2-7 matches the DNA end more closely, so the J call is doubtful. This CDR3 contains 15 residues. CDR1 and CDR2 from the germline V gene are MNHNS and SASEGT. CDR3: CASSEKAGGSYEQYF. CDR3 in DNA: TGTGCCAGCAGTGAAAAGGCAGGGGGGTCCTACGAGCAGTACTTC.

This chain connects TRBV9 to TRBJ2-3; D gene uncertain. Germline V gives CDR1 SGDLS, CDR2 YYNGEE. The V end was cut by 2 bases, the J end by 2 bases, with 3 bases between. The CDR3 has 12 amino acids. This chain's CDR3 is CASSVLTDTQYF. For the CDR3, the DNA is TGTGCCAGCAGCGTCCTCACAGATACGCAGTATTTT.

The J gene is TRBJ2-5, the V gene TRBV4-3; 10 bases agree with TRBD1. This CDR3 is built from 15 residues. The germline V gene encodes CDR1 LGHNA and CDR2 YSLEER. The trim removed 4 bases at V and 5 bases at J, leaving 7 bases unmatched. The CDR3 nucleotides are TGCGCCAGCAGCCCAGGACAGGGGGAGGGGGAGACCCAGTACTTC. Translated, it gives CASSPGQGEGETQYF.

This sequence joins TRBV11-2 and TRBJ2-7; a possible D gene is TRBD1 (5 bases). Germline values: CDR1 SGHAT, CDR2 FQNNGV. Trimming removed 1 base from V and 4 bases from J, with 14 bases in between. The CDR3 covers 15 residues. The CDR3 is CASSLGRGPGYEQYF. CDR3 coding DNA: TGTGCCAGCAGCTTAGGTAGGGGCCCAGGGTACGAGCAGTACTTC.

The chain has TRBV7-2 and TRBJ1-6; 7 bases match TRBD1. The V segment lost 3 bases and the J segment 7 bases; nucleotides outside the gene matches: 9. CDR1 and CDR2 (germline): SGHTA, FQGNSA. The CDR3 sequence is 16 residues long. CDR3 sequence reads: CASSFPPGQPNSPLHF. CDR3 nucleotides: TGTGCCAGCAGCTTCCCCCCGGGACAGCCGAATTCACCCCTCCACTTT.

The CDR3 is CASSHGTASTDTQYF. Written as DNA, the CDR3 is TGTGCCAGCAGCCACGGGACAGCTAGCACAGATACGCAGTATTTT. The chain carries TRBV6-5 and TRBJ2-3; TRBD1 agrees at 7 bases. V shed 6 bases, J shed 0 bases, and the junction held 6 bases outside the gene matches. CDR3 length: 15 residues. The germline CDR1 and CDR2 sequences are MNHEY and SVGAGI.

In this sample, this clone turned up once. The chain employs TRBV18 and TRBJ1-5, with TRBD1 matching over 8 bases. Germline lookup yields CDR1 KGHSH and CDR2 LQKENI. V dropped 5 bases and J dropped 4; count of bases not matched to a gene: 7. CDR3 length: 15 amino acids. The CDR3 region is CASSKQGVRNQPQHF. The CDR3 coding sequence is TGTGCCAGCTCAAAACAGGGGGTAAGAAATCAGCCCCAGCATTTT.

Only a few counts were recorded for this clone. The chain is built from TRBV6-6 and TRBJ1-1; D unresolved. Germline V lookup: CDR1 MNHNY, CDR2 SVGAGI (reference sequence). The CDR3 spans 13 residues. V was shortened by 5 bases and J by 1 base, with 8 bases between the two germline ends. The CDR3 loop reads CASSPGPNTEAFF. The DNA of the CDR3 is TGTGCCAGCAGTCCGGGTCCGAACACTGAAGCTTTCTTT.

In DNA form, the CDR3 reads TGTGCCAGCAGTTACCGAGGGGGCGGTGTGAATCAGCCCCAGCATTTT. Residues: CASSYRGGGVNQPQHF. The rearrangement joins TRBV6-6 to TRBJ1-5; 7 bases are shared with TRBD1. Germline V gene data show CDR1 as MNHNY and CDR2 as SVGAGI (reference sequence). The trim removed 2 bases at V and 4 bases at J, leaving 8 bases unmatched. The CDR3 has 16 amino acids.

The J gene is TRBJ1-1, the V gene TRBV2; possible D gene TRBD1, 5 bases. The CDR3 consists of 15 residues. The germline CDR1 and CDR2 sequences are SNHLY and FYNNEI. The V end lost 6 bases, the J end lost 3 bases, and 17 bases lay between the germline ends. CDR3 nucleotides: TGTGCCAGCAGAGCGGGACGATTCGGCGACACTGAAGCTTTCTTT. This codes for CASRAGRFGDTEAFF.

In its sample, this clone was seen a few times. The chain uses TRBV7-9 and TRBJ1-1; D gene unclear. The CDR3 is 17 residues long. Germline V lookup: CDR1 SEHNR, CDR2 FQNEAQ (reference sequence). Trimming removed 4 bases at V and 1 base at J, with 19 bases between. DNA for the CDR3: TGTGCCAGCAGCTCTACTAACGTGCAACTACAGAACACTGAAGCTTTCTTT. Translating it yields CASSSTNVQLQNTEAFF.

This chain connects TRBV4-2 to TRBJ1-2; D call uncertain. Trimming removed 0 bases at V and 7 bases at J, with 15 bases between. This CDR3 has 15 residues. Per germline, CDR1 LGHNA and CDR2 YNFKEQ. The CDR3 is CASSQDGQPTTGYTF. The CDR3 DNA follows: TGTGCCAGCAGCCAAGATGGGCAGCCCACAACTGGCTACACCTTC.

This clone has a single count. V usage is TRBV30 and J usage is TRBJ1-1, with D possibly TRBD1 on 6 matching bases. The ends were cut back, 0 bases at V and 11 bases at J, with 16 bases in the middle. The CDR3 has 13 residues. In germline, CDR1 is GTSNPN, CDR2 SVGIG (reference sequence). The CDR3 DNA reads TGTGCCTGGAGTGTGGGCAGGGGTAGTGACGCTTTCTTT. Protein product: CAWSVGRGSDAFF.

J is TRBJ1-6 and V is TRBV2, with 7 bases that match TRBD1. The germline gives CDR1 SNHLY, CDR2 FYNNEI. The V and J ends lost 6 bases and 8 bases, in that order; junction bases with no gene match: 13. The CDR3 has 16 amino acids. The CDR3, as DNA: TGTGCCAGCAGCTTCAACCGGGACAGAAGGTATTCACCCCTCCACTTT. It yields the protein CASSFNRDRRYSPLHF.

The chain uses TRBV7-6 and TRBJ1-1; D is unresolved. The germline gives CDR1 SGHVS, CDR2 FNYEAQ. Trimming took 0 bases from V and 4 from J, leaving 9 bases between them. The CDR3 consists of 14 residues. The CDR3 spells CASSLALGSTEAFF. For the CDR3, the DNA is TGTGCCAGCAGCTTAGCGTTGGGCAGCACTGAAGCTTTCTTT.

This rearrangement joins TRBV5-4 to TRBJ2-1, with D perhaps TRBD1 (5 bases). Trimming pared 0 bases from V and 5 bases from J, leaving 6 bases between. Germline lookup yields CDR1 SGHNT and CDR2 YYREEE (reference sequence). CDR3 length: 13 residues. CDR3 bases: TGTGCCAGCAGCTTGGAGGGGAACAATGAGCAGTTCTTC. Its translation is CASSLEGNNEQFF.

This chain connects TRBV10-1 to TRBJ1-1; D is possibly TRBD1 (6 bases). The CDR3 has 15 residues. Looked up from germline, CDR1 is WNHNN and CDR2 is SYGVQD (reference sequence). Trimming removed 7 bases at V and 0 bases at J, with 15 bases between. The CDR3 is CASTRPGDMNTEAFF. CDR3 bases: TGCGCCAGCACCCGACCCGGGGACATGAACACTGAAGCTTTCTTT.